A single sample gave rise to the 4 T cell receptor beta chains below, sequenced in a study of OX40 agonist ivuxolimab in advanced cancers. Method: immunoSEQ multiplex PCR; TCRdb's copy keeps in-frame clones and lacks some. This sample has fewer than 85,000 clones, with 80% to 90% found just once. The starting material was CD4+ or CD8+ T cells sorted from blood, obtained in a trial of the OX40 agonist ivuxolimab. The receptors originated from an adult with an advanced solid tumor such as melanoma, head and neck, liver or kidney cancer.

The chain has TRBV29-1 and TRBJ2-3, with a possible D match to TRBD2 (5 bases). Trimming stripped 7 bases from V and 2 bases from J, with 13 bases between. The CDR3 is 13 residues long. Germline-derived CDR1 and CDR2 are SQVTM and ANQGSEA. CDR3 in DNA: TGCAGCGCCGGACTGGATCTCACAGATACGCAGTATTTT. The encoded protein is CSAGLDLTDTQYF.

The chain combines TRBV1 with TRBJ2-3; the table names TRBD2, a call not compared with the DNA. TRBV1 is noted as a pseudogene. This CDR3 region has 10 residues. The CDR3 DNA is TGCACCAGTCGGGCAGATACGCAGTATTTT. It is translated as CTSRADTQYF.

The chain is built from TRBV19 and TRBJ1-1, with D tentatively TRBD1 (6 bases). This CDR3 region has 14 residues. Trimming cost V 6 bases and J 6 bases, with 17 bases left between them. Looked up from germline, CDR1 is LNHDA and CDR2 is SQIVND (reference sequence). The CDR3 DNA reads TGTGCCAGTAGCCAGGATAGGGGGGGGCCTGAAGCTTTCTTT. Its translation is CASSQDRGGPEAFF. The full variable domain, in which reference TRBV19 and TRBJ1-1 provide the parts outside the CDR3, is DGGITQSPKYLFRKEGQNVTLSCEQNLNHDAMYWYRQDPGQGLRLIYYSQIVNDFQKGDIAEGYSVSREKKESFPLTVTSAQKNPTAFYLCASSQDRGGPEAFFGQGTRLTVV.

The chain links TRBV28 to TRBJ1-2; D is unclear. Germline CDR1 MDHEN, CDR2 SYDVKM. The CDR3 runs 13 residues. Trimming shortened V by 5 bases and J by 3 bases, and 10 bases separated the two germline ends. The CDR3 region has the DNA TGTGCCAGCAGTCCCATCCCCTACTATGGCTACACCTTC. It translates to CASSPIPYYGYTF.